The 2 T cell receptor beta chains presented below share a single source sample, sequenced in a study of metastatic and nonmetastatic thyroid tumors. There were no patients who had received any treatment before thyroid surgery. TCRdb re-called the PCR reads with MiXCR. The sample has 20,000 or so clones, 22% seen once. The sequenced sample consisted of adjacent normal tissue. These receptors came from a female donor with papillary thyroid cancer or a benign thyroid nodule (not recorded which). Some clones in this sample may be carry-over from other donors' samples.

V and J are TRBV20-1 and TRBJ2-7; perhaps TRBD1 as D (6 bases). Germline CDR1 is DFQATT and CDR2 is SNEGSKA (reference sequence). The CDR3 totals 13 residues. Deletions cut 0 bases from V and 3 bases from J, with 9 bases between. The DNA for the CDR3 is TGCAGTGCTAGAGATGGACAGCTCTACGAGCAGTACTTC. Its translation: CSARDGQLYEQYF.

The V call is TRBV20-1, the J call TRBJ2-5, with 8 bases fitting TRBD2. The CDR3 loop spans 14 amino acids. The germline V gene has CDR1 DFQATT and CDR2 SNEGSKA (reference sequence). Trimming removed 5 bases from V and 5 bases from J; junction bases left unmatched: 10. The CDR3 spells CSAGDNGRGETQYF. Written as DNA, the CDR3 is TGCAGTGCTGGGGACAACGGGAGGGGGGAGACCCAGTACTTC.